This T cell receptor beta chain was sequenced in a study of T-cell memory formation after mild COVID-19. As to this clonotype: Its antigen is not known.

TCRdb re-derived calls from the 5' RACE reads in MiXCR, one entry per CDR3 protein. Here the sample spans about 190,000 distinct CDR3 sequences, around 16% being singletons. Study-wide points: Contracting clones localized mainly to CM and EM when CD4+ and mainly to EMRA when CD8+. Some clones that responded were present in memory (sampled pre-infection), which suggests cross-reactive memory joined.

Sequencing input: PBMCs or a T cell subset sorted from them (not recorded which). The TCR sequence derives from an adult woman who had mild COVID-19 (a few samples of this study predate the infection). Cell type and time point are not known.

The CDR3 bases are TGTGCCACCAAACCCCATACAGGGGGGTACTATGGCTACACCTTC. This sequence encodes CATKPHTGGYYGYTF. This rearrangement joins TRBV6-5 to TRBJ1-2; 8 bases map to TRBD1. The CDR3 totals 15 residues. Looked up from germline, CDR1 is MNHEY and CDR2 is SVGAGI. V was clipped by 10 bases and J by 3 bases; unmatched bases: 13.